The 29 T cell receptor beta chains in this list originate from one sample, sequenced in a study of T cell responses to AZD1222 COVID-19 vaccine (dated by TCRdb to about 2021). The library came from the immunoSEQ multiplex PCR assay. TCRdb holds this immuneACCESS table with in-frame rearrangements only. Some clones are missing; in checked studies, unresolved V genes explain under half, and the rest has no known cause. Counted in this sample were roughly 46,000 clones; about 91% of them appeared once. The ten largest clones capture about 25% of the sample. The meaning of the sample's time point label: about 28 days (+/-7) after the second vaccine dose. Material: peripheral blood, obtained 28 days after the second AZD1222 dose. All receptors derive from an adult who received the AZD1222 COVID-19 vaccine.

The table lists this clone with a count of one. The J gene is TRBJ1-5, the V gene TRBV2; TRBD1 matches at 7 bases. V shed 6 bases and J 0 bases; nucleotides not matched to a gene: 5. Germline assignment: CDR1 SNHLY and CDR2 FYNNEI. The CDR3 consists of 15 residues. CDR3 coding DNA: TGTGCCAGCAGATGGGGACAGACTAGCAATCAGCCCCAGCATTTT. Protein: CASRWGQTSNQPQHF. The full variable domain, in which reference TRBV2 and TRBJ1-5 provide the parts outside the CDR3, is EPEVTQTPSHQVTQMGQEVILRCVPISNHLYFYWYRQILGQKVEFLVSFYNNEISEKSEIFDDQFSVERPDGSNFTLKIRSTKLEDSAMYFCASRWGQTSNQPQHFGDGTRLSIL.

The genes are TRBV7-9 and TRBJ1-6; 10 nucleotides match TRBD1. Germline CDR1 is SEHNR and CDR2 is FQNEAQ (reference sequence). CDR3 size: 15 residues. The trim removed 5 bases at V and 9 bases at J, leaving 7 bases unmatched. The CDR3 DNA sequence: TGTGCCAGCAGCCAGACAGGGGGCGCGGGTTCACCCCTCCACTTT. This encodes CASSQTGGAGSPLHF.

The chain recombines TRBV11-2 with TRBJ2-5; no firm D call. The length of the CDR3 is 16 residues. V lost 1 base to trimming and J lost 5 bases, with 17 bases between them. Germline lookup yields CDR1 SGHAT and CDR2 FQNNGV. In DNA form, the CDR3 reads TGTGCCAGCAGCTTAGGAGTGTCCCACACGCAGGAGACCCAGTACTTC. Protein product: CASSLGVSHTQETQYF.

The chain has TRBV10-3 and TRBJ2-3; 14 positions match TRBD2. V shed 6 bases, J shed 2 bases, and the junction held 10 bases outside the gene matches. Per germline, CDR1 ENHRY and CDR2 SYGVKD. The CDR3 is 18 amino acids. The CDR3 is CAIRSGLAGGLNTDTQYF. CDR3 bases: TGTGCCATCAGATCTGGACTAGCGGGAGGACTGAACACAGATACGCAGTATTTT.

The chain uses TRBV6-2 or TRBV6-3 and TRBJ1-1, with D maybe TRBD1 (6 bases). The germline V gene encodes CDR1 MNHEY and CDR2 SVGEGT. V dropped 6 bases and J dropped 5 bases, with 19 bases sitting between them. The CDR3 is 15 amino acids. The CDR3 nucleotides read TGTGCCAGCAGCCTAATAGGGGGGAGTAGGACTGAAGCTTTCTTT. It codes for CASSLIGGSRTEAFF.

This clone has more than one count but fewer than ten. CDR3 residues: CSVEDRTSRAQYF. The CDR3 bases are TGCAGCGTTGAAGATCGGACGTCCCGGGCCCAGTACTTC. This chain connects TRBV29-1 to TRBJ2-5; the D is unclear. With 0 bases removed from V and 9 bases from J, the gap between germline ends came to 14 bases. The CDR3 is made up of 13 amino acids. Per germline, CDR1 SQVTM and CDR2 ANQGSEA.

V gene TRBV5-1 combines with J gene TRBJ2-7; tentatively, D is TRBD1 or TRBD2 (5 bases each). The length of the CDR3 is 16 residues. The V end lost 3 bases, the J end lost 3 bases, and 19 bases lay between the germline ends. Germline assignment: CDR1 SGHRS and CDR2 YFSETQ. The CDR3 reads CASSSQGAHSNYEQYF. The CDR3, as DNA: TGCGCCAGCAGCTCGCAGGGAGCCCATTCCAACTACGAGCAGTACTTC.

The chain joins TRBV28 to TRBJ2-1; D might be TRBD1 or TRBD2, each matching 5 bases. V was shortened by 4 bases and J by 0 bases, with 13 bases between the two germline ends. The CDR3 runs 16 residues. Per the germline V gene, CDR1 is MDHEN and CDR2 is SYDVKM. The CDR3 reads CASSSSGTYSYNEQFF. The CDR3 DNA sequence: TGTGCCAGCAGTTCTTCCGGGACGTACTCCTACAATGAGCAGTTCTTC.

The chain links TRBV28 to TRBJ2-7; D ambiguous. Germline assignment: CDR1 MDHEN and CDR2 SYDVKM. The V end was cut by 3 bases, the J end by 5 bases, with 8 bases between. CDR3 length: 12 amino acids. CDR3 DNA sequence: TGTGCCAGCAGTTTGTGGCAAGACGAGCAGTACTTC. This translates into CASSLWQDEQYF.

This clone came up a few times. V is TRBV7-6 and J is TRBJ2-2; the D gene is possibly TRBD1 (6 bases). V was trimmed by 6 bases and J by 2 bases, leaving 10 bases between them. This CDR3 region has 14 residues. Germline V gene lookup returns CDR1 SGHVS and CDR2 FNYEAQ. The CDR3 sequence is CASRVDSNTGELFF. CDR3 in DNA: TGTGCCAGCAGAGTGGACAGTAACACCGGGGAGCTGTTTTTT.

V usage is TRBV2 and J usage is TRBJ1-2; no firm D call. V was pared by 3 bases and J by 6 bases, with 5 bases between. The germline gives CDR1 SNHLY, CDR2 FYNNEI. The CDR3 contains 11 residues. CDR3 protein: CASSEVHGYTF. CDR3 nucleotide sequence: TGTGCCAGCAGTGAGGTTCATGGCTACACCTTC.

The CDR3 loop is CASSKLQDPYEQYF. In DNA form, the CDR3 reads TGTGCCAGTAGTAAATTACAGGACCCCTACGAGCAGTACTTC. This chain joins TRBV19 and TRBJ2-7, with D possibly TRBD1 on 5 matching bases. CDR3 length: 14 residues. Per germline, CDR1 LNHDA and CDR2 SQIVND (reference sequence). Trimming removed 4 bases at V and 2 bases at J, with 12 bases between.

V is TRBV2 and J is TRBJ2-2, with 8 bases lining up with TRBD1. This CDR3 comprises 13 residues. With 6 bases clipped from V and 8 bases from J, the junction kept 5 bases outside the gene matches. The germline CDR1 and CDR2 sequences are SNHLY and FYNNEI. The DNA of the CDR3 is TGTGCCAGCAGAAAGACAGGGGTTGGGGAGCTGTTTTTT. Amino acid sequence: CASRKTGVGELFF.

As concerns this clone: Sequence at one end of the junction differs from germline and may be a read error. J is TRBJ2-7 and V is TRBV11-2; tentatively, D is TRBD1 (5 bases). The germline V gene has CDR1 SGHAT and CDR2 FQNNGV. CDR3 size: 14 residues. The CDR3 DNA is TGTGCCAGCAGCTTAGGGCAGGGTTCCTTCGAGCAGTACTTC. This codes for CASSLGQGSFEQYF.

This clone was counted between two and nine times. V usage is TRBV7-3 and J usage is TRBJ2-1; 9 nucleotides agree with TRBD2. From germline, CDR1 is SGHTA and CDR2 FQGTGA. The CDR3 totals 17 residues. V lost 4 bases and J lost 7; bases outside the gene matches: 14. The CDR3 DNA sequence: TGTGCCAGCAGCTCAACGACCTTAGCGGGAGTGGGGAATGAGCAGTTCTTC. Protein: CASSSTTLAGVGNEQFF.

This chain connects TRBV6-1 to TRBJ1-1; TRBD1 aligns across 8 bases. CDR3 size: 16 residues. Germline V CDR1 and CDR2: MNHNS, SASEGT. Losses at the gene ends were 3 bases for V and 10 bases for J; bases not matched to a gene: 16. The DNA of the CDR3 is TGTGCCAGCAGTGAGGGGTTCGGACAGGGAGGATGGGTAGCTTTCTTT. Protein product: CASSEGFGQGGWVAFF.

This chain uses TRBV2 with TRBJ1-1; D unresolved. Germline V CDR1 and CDR2: SNHLY, FYNNEI. This CDR3 region has 11 residues. V lost 7 bases to trimming and J lost 5 bases, with 8 bases between them. Written as DNA, the CDR3 is TGTGCCAGCATCGGGGTAACTGAAGCTTTCTTT. This translates into CASIGVTEAFF.

CDR3 DNA: TGTGCCAGCAGCCGCAGGGAGCACTATGGCTACACCTTC. It specifies CASSRREHYGYTF. V usage is TRBV11-3 and J usage is TRBJ1-2, with D maybe TRBD1 (5 bases). This CDR3 has 13 residues. Per the germline V gene, CDR1 is SGHNT and CDR2 is YENEEA. The V end lost 5 bases, the J end lost 3 bases, and 10 bases lay between the germline ends.

V is TRBV7-6 and J is TRBJ1-5; D ambiguous. V lost 2 bases and J 5 bases, leaving 19 bases between the germline ends. This CDR3 comprises 17 residues. Germline assignment: CDR1 SGHVS and CDR2 FNYEAQ. CDR3 nucleotides: TGTGCCAGCAGCTTATTTAGTCCAGACCTCCCCGATCAGCCCCAGCATTTT. It translates to CASSLFSPDLPDQPQHF. The whole variable domain, filled in from reference TRBV7-6 and TRBJ1-5, reads GAGVSQSPRYKVTKRGQDVALRCDPISGHVSLYWYRQALGQGPEFLTYFNYEAQQDKSGLPNDRFSAERPEGSISTLTIQRTEQRDSAMYRCASSLFSPDLPDQPQHFGDGTRLSIL.

This clone has a handful of counts. V usage is TRBV4-2 and J usage is TRBJ2-1; weak D call: TRBD2 (6 bases). Germline loops: CDR1 LGHNA, CDR2 YNFKEQ. The V gene lost 8 bases and the J gene lost 3 bases, with 17 bases spanning the gap. The CDR3 length is 15 residues. CDR3 DNA: TGTGCCAGCCGCGATTGGGACTTAAGCTACAATGAGCAGTTCTTC. It yields the protein CASRDWDLSYNEQFF.

This clone has more than one count but fewer than ten. The V gene is TRBV9, the J gene TRBJ2-2; 8 nucleotides agree with TRBD2. This CDR3 has 15 amino acids. J was trimmed by 7 bases and V by 0 bases; bases with no gene match: 5. Germline V CDR1 and CDR2: SGDLS, YYNGEE. CDR3 residues: CASSVGTSPSGELFF. In DNA form, the CDR3 reads TGTGCCAGCAGCGTAGGGACTAGCCCGAGCGGGGAGCTGTTTTTT.

CDR3 residues: CATSRLFLAEFFSGANVLTF. The CDR3 DNA reads TGTGCCACCAGCAGGTTGTTCCTAGCGGAATTTTTCTCTGGGGCCAACGTCCTGACTTTC. The chain is built from TRBV15 and TRBJ2-6, with TRBD2 matching over 7 bases. This CDR3 comprises 20 residues. CDR1 and CDR2 from the germline V gene are LNHNV and YYDKDF (reference sequence). Trimming cost V 3 bases and J 0 bases; bases outside gene matches: 14.

A few counts support this clone. The V gene is TRBV3-1 (or the pseudogene TRBV3-2), the J gene TRBJ1-1, with 11 bases fitting TRBD1. This CDR3 region has 16 residues. With 6 bases clipped from V and 4 bases from J, the junction kept 10 bases outside the gene matches. Per germline, CDR1 LGHDT and CDR2 YNNKEL (reference sequence). The CDR3 coding sequence is TGTGCCAGCAGTCGACATGATGGGACAGGGGGCACTGAAGCTTTCTTT. Its protein is CASSRHDGTGGTEAFF.

This clone came up once. The V and J genes are TRBV6-5 and TRBJ1-5; the D is unclear. Per germline, CDR1 MNHEY and CDR2 SVGAGI. The V end lost 7 bases, the J end lost 6 bases, and 16 bases lay between the germline ends. The CDR3 sequence is 14 residues long. The chain's CDR3 is CASKASIGGQPQHF. In nucleotides, the CDR3 is TGTGCCAGCAAGGCATCTATTGGTGGTCAGCCCCAGCATTTT.

The V and J genes are TRBV5-1 and TRBJ2-2; TRBD1 might be the D (6 bases). The CDR3 spans 16 residues. Per germline, CDR1 SGHRS and CDR2 YFSETQ. Trimming removed 3 bases from V and 6 bases from J, with 18 bases in between. The CDR3, as DNA: TGCGCCAGCAGCTCATCGACAGGACGCGGGCCCGGGGAGCTGTTTTTT. It translates to CASSSSTGRGPGELFF.

The V call is TRBV3-1 (or the pseudogene TRBV3-2), the J call TRBJ2-1; 10 bases map to TRBD1. The CDR3 is 15 amino acids. Germline V lookup: CDR1 LGHDT, CDR2 YNNKEL (reference sequence). Trimming at V came to 0 bases and at J to 7 bases, leaving 3 bases not matched to a gene. The CDR3 region is CASSQEGQGWNEQFF. The CDR3, as DNA: TGTGCCAGCAGCCAAGAGGGACAGGGGTGGAATGAGCAGTTCTTC.

V and J are TRBV11-2 and TRBJ2-1; 7 nucleotides line up with TRBD2. The V gene end was trimmed by 3 bases and the J gene end by 4 bases; junction bases not matched to a gene: 6. CDR1 and CDR2 from the germline V gene are SGHAT and FQNNGV. This CDR3 region has 15 residues. CDR3 nucleotide sequence: TGTGCCAGCAGCTTCGGGCTAGCGGAATACAATGAGCAGTTCTTC. It codes for CASSFGLAEYNEQFF.

This rearrangement joins TRBV9 to TRBJ2-2; tentative D call: TRBD2 (6 bases). The V gene lost 1 base and the J gene lost 3 bases, with 10 bases spanning the gap. The germline V gene has CDR1 SGDLS and CDR2 YYNGEE. The CDR3 consists of 15 residues. The CDR3 DNA follows: TGTGCCAGCAGCGTAATCTCGGGAGACACCGGGGAGCTGTTTTTT. Translation: CASSVISGDTGELFF.

V usage is TRBV29-1 and J usage is TRBJ2-5, with 9 bases aligning to TRBD1. CDR1 and CDR2 (germline): SQVTM, ANQGSEA. With 4 bases clipped from V and 5 bases from J, the junction kept 11 bases outside the gene matches. CDR3 size: 15 residues. CDR3 residues: CSVGGTGRSKETQYF. The CDR3 nucleotides read TGCAGCGTTGGCGGGACAGGGAGGTCGAAGGAGACCCAGTACTTC.